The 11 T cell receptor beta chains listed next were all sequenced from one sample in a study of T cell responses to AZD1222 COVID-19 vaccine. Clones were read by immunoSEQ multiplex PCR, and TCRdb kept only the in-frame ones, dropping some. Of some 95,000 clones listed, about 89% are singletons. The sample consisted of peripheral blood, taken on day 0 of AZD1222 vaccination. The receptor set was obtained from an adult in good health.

In DNA form, the CDR3 reads TGTGCCAGCCTAGAGCGGCTCCAGTGGACACAAGAGACCCAGTACTTC. Amino acid sequence: CASLERLQWTQETQYF. V is TRBV28 and J is TRBJ2-5; tentatively, D is TRBD1 or TRBD2 (5 bases each). Trimming cost V 8 bases and J 2 bases, with 21 bases left between them. The length of the CDR3 is 16 residues. CDR1 is MDHEN, CDR2 SYDVKM, per germline.

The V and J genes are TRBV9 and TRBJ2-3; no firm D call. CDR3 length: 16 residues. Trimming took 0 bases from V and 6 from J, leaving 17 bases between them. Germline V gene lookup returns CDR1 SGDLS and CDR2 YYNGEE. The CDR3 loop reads CASSVEPAQSRDTQYF. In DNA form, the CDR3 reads TGTGCCAGCAGCGTAGAGCCGGCCCAGTCCCGGGATACGCAGTATTTT. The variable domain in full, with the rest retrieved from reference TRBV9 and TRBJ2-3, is DSGVTQTPKHLITATGQRVTLRCSPRSGDLSVYWYQQSLDQGLQFLIQYYNGEERAKGNILERFSAQQFPDLHSELNLSSLELGDSALYFCASSVEPAQSRDTQYFGPGTRLTVL.

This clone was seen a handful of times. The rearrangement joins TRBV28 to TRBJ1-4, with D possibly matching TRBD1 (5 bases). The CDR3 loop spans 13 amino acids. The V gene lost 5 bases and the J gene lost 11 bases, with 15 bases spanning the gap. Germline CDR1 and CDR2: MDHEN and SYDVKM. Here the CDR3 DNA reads TGTGCCAGCAGTCTCCACCTGGGGGGTAAACTGTTTTTT. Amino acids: CASSLHLGGKLFF.

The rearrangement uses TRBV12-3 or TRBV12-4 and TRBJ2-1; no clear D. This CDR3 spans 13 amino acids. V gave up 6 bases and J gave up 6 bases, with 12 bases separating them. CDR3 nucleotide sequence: TGTGCCAGCAGCCCTGGGCGGTTCAATGAGCAGTTCTTC. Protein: CASSPGRFNEQFF.

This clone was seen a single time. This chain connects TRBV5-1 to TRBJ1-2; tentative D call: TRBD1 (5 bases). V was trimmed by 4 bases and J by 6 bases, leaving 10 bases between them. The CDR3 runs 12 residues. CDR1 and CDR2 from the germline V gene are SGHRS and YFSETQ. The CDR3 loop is CASSTEGHGYTF. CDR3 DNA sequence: TGCGCCAGCAGCACCGAGGGACATGGCTACACCTTC.

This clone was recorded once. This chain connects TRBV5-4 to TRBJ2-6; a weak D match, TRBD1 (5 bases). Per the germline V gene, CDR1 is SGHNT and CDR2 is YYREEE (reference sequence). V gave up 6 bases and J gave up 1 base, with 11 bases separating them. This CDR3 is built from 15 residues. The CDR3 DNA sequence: TGTGCCAGCAAGGGGCAGGGTTCTGGGGCCAACGTCCTGACTTTC. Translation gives CASKGQGSGANVLTF.

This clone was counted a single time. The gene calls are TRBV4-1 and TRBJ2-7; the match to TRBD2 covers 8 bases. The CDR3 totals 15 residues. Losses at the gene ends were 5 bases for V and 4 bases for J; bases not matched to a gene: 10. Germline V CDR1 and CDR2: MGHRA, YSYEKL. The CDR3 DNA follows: TGCGCCAGCAGCGGGGGACCGGGCGGGGGGTACGAGCAGTACTTC. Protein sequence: CASSGGPGGGYEQYF.

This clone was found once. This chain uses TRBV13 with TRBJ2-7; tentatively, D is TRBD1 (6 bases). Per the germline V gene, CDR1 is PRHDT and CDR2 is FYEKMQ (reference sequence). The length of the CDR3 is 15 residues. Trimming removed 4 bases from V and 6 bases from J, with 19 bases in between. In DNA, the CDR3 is TGTGCCAGCAGCTACCAATCCGGGACATTCGCCGAGCAGTACTTC. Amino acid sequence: CASSYQSGTFAEQYF.

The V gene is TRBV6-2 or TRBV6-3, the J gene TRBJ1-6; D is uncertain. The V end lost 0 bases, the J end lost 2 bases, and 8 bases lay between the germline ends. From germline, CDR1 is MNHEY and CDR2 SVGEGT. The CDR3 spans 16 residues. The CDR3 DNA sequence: TGTGCCAGCAGTTACTCAAGAGCTACCTATAATTCACCCCTCCACTTT. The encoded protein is CASSYSRATYNSPLHF.

CDR3 in amino acids: CASSKGISNEKLFF. The CDR3 nucleotides are TGTGCCAGCTCCAAAGGGATATCAAATGAAAAACTGTTTTTT. The chain has TRBV9 and TRBJ1-4; no firm D call. CDR1 SGDLS and CDR2 YYNGEE come from the germline V gene. The CDR3 covers 14 residues. V lost 7 bases and J 5 bases, leaving 15 bases between the germline ends.

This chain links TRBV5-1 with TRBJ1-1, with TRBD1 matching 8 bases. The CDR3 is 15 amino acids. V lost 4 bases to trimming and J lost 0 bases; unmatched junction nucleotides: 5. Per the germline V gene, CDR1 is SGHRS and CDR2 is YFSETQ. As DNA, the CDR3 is TGCGCCAGCAGCAGGGGGACAGGTCTGAACACTGAAGCTTTCTTT. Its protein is CASSRGTGLNTEAFF.